This T cell receptor beta chain appears in the sequencing data of a study of shared clonotypes between healthy human individuals. Turning to the study itself: There were three CD4 naive, three CD4 memory, two CD8 naive and one CD8 memory plates per donor. Study conclusions and caveats: Against clonotypes common to all four donors, non-shared ones had lower generation probabilities.

Genomic DNA of each subset was evenly split across several immunoSEQ plates. In the original processing: Junction-only sequences produced by ImmunoSEQ had no quality scores, so filtering differed. Measured with immunoSEQ multiplex PCR; TCRdb has only the in-frame clones, and not every one. D and trimming come from the DNA, and the V and J calls and clone size come from that table. The profile shows under 550,000 clones, almost 97% of them singletons. The CDR3 extends over 16 amino acids. Trimming stripped 0 bases from V and 5 bases from J, with 13 bases between. Germline V CDR1 and CDR2: ENHRY, SYGVKD. On this clone itself: Its antigen is unidentified.

The source of this sequence is a woman in her 30s in good health. Sequencing input: naive CD4+ T cells sorted from blood. The subset here: CD45RA+ positively selected. The chain carries TRBV10-3 and TRBJ1-4, with D possibly being TRBD1 (5 bases). The CDR3 nucleotides are TGTGCCATCAGTGAGTCGAGGGGAAGAGAGAATGAAAAACTGTTTTTT. Its translation is CAISESRGRENEKLFF.